This TCR beta chain was recorded in a study of T cell repertoires in cytomegalovirus infection. About the research overall: CMV epitopes that were recently identified and HLA-C-restricted were used alongside well-studied HLA-B-restricted ones. Matching HLA type, along with CMV infection, was indicated by public TCR beta signatures.

In TCRdb, the reads were re-called with MiXCR into one record per CDR3 protein. The table lists 680,000 or so distinct CDR3 sequences, approximately 33% of them singletons, with around a sixth in the top ten. This CDR3 is 16 amino acids long. V was cut by 6 bases and J by 0 bases, with 14 bases left in between. CDR1 is MNHEY and CDR2 is SVGAGI in the germline V gene. As regards this clonotype: Its specificity is unknown.

The study's findings and limits: There were HLA-C-restricted CMV-specific TCR beta clonotypes dominating the ex vivo response. Totalled public TCR beta family frequency picked out people who carried CMV plus the relevant HLA.

This TCR came from a human donor in good health (CMV status not recorded). Some clones in this sample may be carry-over from other donors' samples. Sample: cultured PBMCs, taken from culture after CMV antigen stimulation. V gene TRBV6-5 combines with J gene TRBJ1-4; D gene ambiguous. CDR3 residues: CASSLRGGATNEKLFF. The CDR3 DNA reads as TGTGCCAGCAGCCTCCGAGGCGGGGCAACTAATGAAAAACTGTTTTTT.